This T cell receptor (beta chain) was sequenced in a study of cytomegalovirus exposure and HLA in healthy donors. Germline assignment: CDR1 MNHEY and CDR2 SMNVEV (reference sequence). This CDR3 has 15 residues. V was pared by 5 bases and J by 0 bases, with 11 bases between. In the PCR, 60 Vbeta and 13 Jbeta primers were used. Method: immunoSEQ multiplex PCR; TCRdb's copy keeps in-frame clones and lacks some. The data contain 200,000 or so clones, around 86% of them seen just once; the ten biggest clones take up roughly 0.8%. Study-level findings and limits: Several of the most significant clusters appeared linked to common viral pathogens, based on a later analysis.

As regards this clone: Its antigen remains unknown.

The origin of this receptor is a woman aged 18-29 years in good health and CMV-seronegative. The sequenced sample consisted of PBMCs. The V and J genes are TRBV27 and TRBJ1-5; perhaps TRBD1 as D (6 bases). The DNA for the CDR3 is TGTGCCAGCAGTCCAAGACAGGATAGCAATCAGCCCCAGCATTTT. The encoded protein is CASSPRQDSNQPQHF.